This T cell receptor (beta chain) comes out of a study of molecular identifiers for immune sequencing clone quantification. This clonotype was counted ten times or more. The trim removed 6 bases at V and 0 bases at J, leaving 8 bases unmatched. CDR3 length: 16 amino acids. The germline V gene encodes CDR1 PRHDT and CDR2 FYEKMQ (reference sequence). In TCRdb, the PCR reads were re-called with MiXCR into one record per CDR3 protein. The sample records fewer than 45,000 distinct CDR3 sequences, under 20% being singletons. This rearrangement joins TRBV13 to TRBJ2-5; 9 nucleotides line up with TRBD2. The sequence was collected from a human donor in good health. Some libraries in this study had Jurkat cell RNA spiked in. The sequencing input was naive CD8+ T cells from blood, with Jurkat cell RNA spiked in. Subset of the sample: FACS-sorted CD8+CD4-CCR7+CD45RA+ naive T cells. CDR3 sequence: CASREAASGNQETQYF. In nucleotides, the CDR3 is TGTGCCAGCAGAGAGGCGGCTAGCGGGAACCAAGAGACCCAGTACTTC. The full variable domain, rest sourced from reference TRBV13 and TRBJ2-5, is AAGVIQSPRHLIKEKRETATLKCYPIPRHDTVYWYQQGPGQDPQFLISFYEKMQSDKGSIPDRFSAQQFSDYHSELNMSSLELGDSALYFCASREAASGNQETQYFGPGTRLLVL.